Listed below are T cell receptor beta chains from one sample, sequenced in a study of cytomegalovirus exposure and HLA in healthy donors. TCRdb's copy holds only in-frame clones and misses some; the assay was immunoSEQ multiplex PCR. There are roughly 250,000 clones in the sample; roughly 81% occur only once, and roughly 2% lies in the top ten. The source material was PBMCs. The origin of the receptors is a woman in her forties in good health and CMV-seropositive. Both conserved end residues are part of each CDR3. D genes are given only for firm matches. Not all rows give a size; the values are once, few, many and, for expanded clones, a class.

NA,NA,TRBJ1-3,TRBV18,TGTGCCAGCTCACAACCGTCAGTCTTTGGAAACACCATATATTTT,CASSQPSVFGNTIYF
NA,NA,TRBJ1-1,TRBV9,TGTGCCAGCAGCATACACCCGGGAGGGACTGAAGCTTTCTTT,CASSIHPGGTEAFF
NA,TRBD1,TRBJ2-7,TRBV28,TGTGCCAGCAGGGGACAGGGGATTTCACTCGAGCAGTACTTC,CASRGQGISLEQYF
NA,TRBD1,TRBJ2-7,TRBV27,TGTGCCAGCAGGAAGCCCGGGACAGGGCGAGCCTACGAGCAGTACTTC,CASRKPGTGRAYEQYF
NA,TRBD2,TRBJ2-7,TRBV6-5,TGTGCCAGCAGTTCCACACTAGCGGCAACCTACGAGCAGTACTTC,CASSSTLAATYEQYF
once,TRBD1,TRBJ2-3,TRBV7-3,TGTGCCAGCAGCTTACGGCCAGGGGGTGGCACAGATACGCAGTATTTT,CASSLRPGGGTDTQYF
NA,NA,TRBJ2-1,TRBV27,TGTGCCAGCAGCTCGTGGGTGGCAGGGAGGTTCAATGAGCAGTTCTTC,CASSSWVAGRFNEQFF
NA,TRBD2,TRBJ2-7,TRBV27,TGTGCCAGCAGTTCAACTAGCGTAGGCTCCTACGAGCAGTACTTC,CASSSTSVGSYEQYF
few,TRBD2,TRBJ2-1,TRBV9,TGTGCCAGCAGTCCGGCTAGCGGGAGCTCCTACAATGAGCAGTTCTTC,CASSPASGSSYNEQFF
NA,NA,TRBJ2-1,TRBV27,TGTGCCACCTCCCAGGGTGAGGAGCAGTTCTTC,CATSQGEEQFF
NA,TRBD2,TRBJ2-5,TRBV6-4,TGTGCCAGCCCGGGACTAGCGAAAATACAAGAGACCCAGTACTTC,CASPGLAKIQETQYF
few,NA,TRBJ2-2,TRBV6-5,TGTGCCAGCAGAGCGGGGAACACCGGGGAGCTGTTTTTT,CASRAGNTGELFF
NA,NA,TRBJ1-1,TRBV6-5,TGTGAAGCGAAAGGGGGAGTTAGCACTGAAGCTTTCTTT,CEAKGGVSTEAFF
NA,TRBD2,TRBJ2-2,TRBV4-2,TGTGCCAGCAGCCGTCCTAGCGGGAATCGTGGGACCGGGGAGCTGTTTTTT,CASSRPSGNRGTGELFF
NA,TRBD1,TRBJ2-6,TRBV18,TGTGCCAGCTCGCCCCGGGACAGGGGGGTTGCTGGGGCCAACGTCCTGACTTTC,CASSPRDRGVAGANVLTF
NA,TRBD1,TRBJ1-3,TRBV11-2,TGTGTCAGCAGCCTCGGGACAGGCGACACCATATATTTT,CVSSLGTGDTIYF
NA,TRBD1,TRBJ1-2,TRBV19,TGTGCCAGTAGTCGTCAAAACAGGGGAAGGGACTATGGCTACACCTTC,CASSRQNRGRDYGYTF
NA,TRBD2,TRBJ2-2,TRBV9,TGTGCCAGCAGTCCCGCGGGCGCGGGAGGGGACACCGGGGAGCTGTTTTTT,CASSPAGAGGDTGELFF
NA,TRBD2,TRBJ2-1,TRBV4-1,TGCGCCAGCAGCCAACAAGCGGGGGGGACCTACTACAATGAGCAGTTCTTC,CASSQQAGGTYYNEQFF
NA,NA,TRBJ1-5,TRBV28,TGTGCCAGCAGTCCCCCGTTAGTTCGTCAGCCCCAGCATTTT,CASSPPLVRQPQHF
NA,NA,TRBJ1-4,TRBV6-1,TGTGCCAGCAGGGCCGCCGGGGGGGCCAATGAAAAACTGTTTTTT,CASRAAGGANEKLFF
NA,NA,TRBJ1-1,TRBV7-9,TGTGCCAGCAGCTTAAAACGGTGGTCCGGGGGAGACACTGAAGCTTTCTTT,CASSLKRWSGGDTEAFF
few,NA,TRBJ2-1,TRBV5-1,TGCGCCAGCAGCCCACGGGTCGACCTATCCTACAATGAGCAGTTCTTC,CASSPRVDLSYNEQFF
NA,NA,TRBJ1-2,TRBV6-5,TGTGCCGTCAGCGGGGGAGCCTGGGTGGGCGTTGGCTACACCTTC,CAVSGGAWVGVGYTF
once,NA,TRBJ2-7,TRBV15,TGTGCCACCAGCAGATCCGGGACTCTGCCGAGGGAGCAGTACTTC,CATSRSGTLPREQYF
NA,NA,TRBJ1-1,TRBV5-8,TGTGCCAGCAGTCCACGGGGTGGCACTGAAGCTTTCTTT,CASSPRGGTEAFF
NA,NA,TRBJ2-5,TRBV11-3,TGTGCCAGCAGCTTGGCTGGGGGGGAGACCCAGTACTTC,CASSLAGGETQYF
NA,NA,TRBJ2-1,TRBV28,TGTGCCAGCCTCCGTGGCTGGTCCTACAATGAGCAGTTCTTC,CASLRGWSYNEQFF
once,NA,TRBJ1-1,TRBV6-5,TGTGCCAGCAGTTACAGTCCCACATTCTTT,CASSYSPTFF
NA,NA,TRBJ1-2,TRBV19,TGTGCCAGTAGTATAGCTCTCACAGGGACAACTAACTATGGCTACACCTTC,CASSIALTGTTNYGYTF
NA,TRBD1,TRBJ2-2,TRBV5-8,TGTGCCAGCAGCTGGCCGGACAGGGGCACCGGGGAGCTGTTTTTT,CASSWPDRGTGELFF
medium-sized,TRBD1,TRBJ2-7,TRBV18,TGTGCCAGCTCAGATAGCGGACAGGGCTTATACGAGCAGTACTTC,CASSDSGQGLYEQYF
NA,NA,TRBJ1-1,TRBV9,TGTGCCAGCAGCGAAGGGGGGGGTACGTCCGCTTTCTTT,CASSEGGGTSAFF
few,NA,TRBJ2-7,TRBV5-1,TGCGCCAGCAGCTTGGCCCCGGGCGAGCAGTACTTC,CASSLAPGEQYF
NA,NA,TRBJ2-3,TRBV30,TGTGCCTGGAAGCCCGCGGGGAATACGCAGTATTTT,CAWKPAGNTQYF